This section outlines one T cell receptor (beta chain) sequence together with its context. The data are from a study of blood T cell repertoires in COVID-19. Study details: Acute-phase and convalescent COVID-19 samples originated in the United States, Italy and Spain.

Across about two dozen US areas, participants ranged in age from roughly 18 to 95 years. Participant-given clinical history determined each cohort assignment. This CDR3 is 14 amino acids long. V lost 0 bases to trimming and J lost 3 bases, with 6 bases between them. Germline loops: CDR1 SNHLY, CDR2 FYNNEI. Clones were sequenced by immunoSEQ multiplex PCR, and TCRdb holds only the in-frame ones, with some missing. The table shows 210,000 or so clones, with less than 85% occurring only once. The sample was PBMCs or T cells enriched from blood (not recorded which). The chain combines TRBV2 with TRBJ1-5, with a weak D call TRBD1 (5 bases). The clonotype was recovered from a man aged 55 to 69 who had recovered from COVID-19. The CDR3 bases are TGTGCCAGCAGTGAAGCCAGGGTCAATCAGCCCCAGCATTTT. Translation: CASSEARVNQPQHF.